These T cell receptor beta chains were read from a single sample in a study of beta chain features in type 1 diabetes. Generated by immunoSEQ multiplex PCR, the TCRdb table keeps only in-frame clones and is missing some. The sample records a few hundred thousand clones, around 13% being singletons. The sequenced sample was naive CD4+ T cells from blood. Receptor source: a woman younger than 30 with type 1 diabetes. Each CDR3 is given with its conserved first and last residue. D genes are given only for firm matches. Clone size is shown for a subset of rows, as once, few, many or a class of expanded clone.

TRBV5-1	TRBD1	TRBJ1-3	NA	CASSLVAGGYGGNTIYF	TGCGCCAGCAGCTTGGTGGCAGGGGGTTACGGTGGAAACACCATATATTTT
TRBV11-1	NA	TRBJ2-1	NA	CASSVGASYNEQFF	TGTGCCAGCTCAGTAGGGGCCTCCTACAATGAGCAGTTCTTC
TRBV5-4	NA	TRBJ2-3	NA	CASSSPSTDTQYF	TGTGCCAGCAGCTCTCCGAGCACAGATACGCAGTATTTT
TRBV7-9	NA	TRBJ2-1	NA	CASSGINSYNEQFF	TGTGCCAGCTCGGGGATAAACTCCTACAATGAGCAGTTCTTC
TRBV4-2	TRBD2	TRBJ2-7	few	CASSQDLAGGYEQYF	TGTGCCAGCAGCCAAGACTTAGCGGGAGGCTACGAGCAGTACTTC
TRBV18	TRBD1	TRBJ2-1	NA	CASSPFDRDNEQFF	TGTGCCAGCTCACCCTTTGACAGGGACAATGAGCAGTTCTTC
TRBV19	NA	TRBJ1-2	NA	CARSRRGTYGYTF	TGTGCCAGATCCCGTAGGGGAACCTATGGCTACACCTTC
TRBV7-9	NA	TRBJ1-5	NA	CASSLGDRRAQHF	TGTGCCAGCAGCTTAGGGGATAGGCGGGCCCAGCATTTT
TRBV5-6	NA	TRBJ2-7	NA	CASSTLKAQSYEQYF	TGTGCCAGCAGCACCCTCAAAGCGCAGTCCTACGAGCAGTACTTC
TRBV5-4	NA	TRBJ2-1	few	CASSPGGGRGEQFF	TGTGCCAGCAGCCCTGGAGGGGGCAGGGGTGAGCAGTTCTTC
TRBV28	TRBD2	TRBJ2-5	few	CASSFVAGGQETQYF	TGTGCCAGCAGTTTTGTGGCGGGAGGCCAAGAGACCCAGTACTTC
TRBV28	TRBD1	TRBJ2-7	NA	CASSTQGDEQYF	TGTGCCAGCAGCACACAGGGGGACGAGCAGTACTTC
TRBV11-2	TRBD1	TRBJ1-2	NA	CASSLARDSGYTF	TGTGCCAGCAGCTTAGCCAGGGACAGCGGCTACACCTTC
TRBV9	NA	TRBJ1-2	few	CASSALGDNYGYTF	TGTGCCAGCAGCGCCCTCGGGGATAACTATGGCTACACCTTC
TRBV7-6	NA	TRBJ1-4	once	CASSTQGSGMGELFF	TGTGCCAGCAGTACACAGGGTTCGGGGATGGGCGAACTGTTTTTT
TRBV25-1	NA	TRBJ2-7	few	CASSEYSYEQYF	TGTGCCAGCAGTGAATATTCCTACGAGCAGTACTTC
TRBV28	NA	TRBJ2-3	NA	CASSLPPRAGTQYF	TGTGCCAGCAGTTTACCCCCCCGGGCGGGTACGCAGTATTTT
TRBV29-1	TRBD1	TRBJ2-7	few	CSAGQAISYEQYF	TGCAGCGCCGGACAGGCGATCTCCTACGAGCAGTACTTC
TRBV29-1	NA	TRBJ2-1	few	CSVVDGYNEQFF	TGCAGCGTTGTCGACGGGTACAATGAGCAGTTCTTC
TRBV9	TRBD1	TRBJ1-5	NA	CASSAGTASNQPQHF	TGTGCCAGCAGCGCTGGGACAGCCAGCAATCAGCCCCAGCATTTT
TRBV5-1	NA	TRBJ2-3	NA	CASSPGQPRYTQYF	TGCGCCAGCAGCCCAGGACAGCCGAGGTATACGCAGTATTTT
TRBV7-2	TRBD1	TRBJ1-5	few	CASSWGQGDQPQHF	TGTGCCAGCAGCTGGGGACAGGGGGATCAGCCCCAGCATTTT
TRBV14	NA	TRBJ2-1	NA	CASSQWLDEQFF	TGTGCCAGCAGCCAATGGCTGGATGAGCAGTTCTTC
TRBV5-1	NA	TRBJ1-5	NA	CASKEGPGDNQPQHF	TGCGCCAGCAAAGAAGGACCGGGGGATAATCAGCCCCAGCATTTT
TRBV19	NA	TRBJ1-5	NA	CASMEDGLNQPQHF	TGTGCCAGTATGGAGGACGGACTCAATCAGCCCCAGCATTTT
TRBV2	TRBD1	TRBJ2-2	NA	CASTPGGRGSGELFF	TGTGCCAGCACTCCTGGCGGCAGGGGGTCCGGGGAGCTGTTTTTT
TRBV11-2	NA	TRBJ2-2	few	CASSFDTGELFF	TGTGCCAGCAGCTTCGACACCGGGGAGCTGTTTTTT
TRBV29-1	NA	TRBJ2-3	NA	CSVGTGEATQYF	TGCAGCGTTGGTACAGGGGAGGCTACGCAGTATTTT
TRBV15	NA	TRBJ1-3	few	CATSRVTGRNTIYF	TGTGCCACCAGCAGAGTGACAGGAAGAAACACCATATATTTT
TRBV5-4	TRBD1	TRBJ2-1	few	CASSRGSGGAGNEQFF	TGTGCCAGCAGCCGCGGATCAGGGGGCGCGGGCAATGAGCAGTTCTTC
TRBV4-3	NA	TRBJ1-2	few	CASSRITGGDYGYTF	TGCGCCAGCAGCCGGATAACTGGGGGCGACTATGGCTACACCTTC